Below are 25 T cell receptor beta chains sequenced from a single sample in a study of cytomegalovirus exposure and HLA in healthy donors. The PCR used 60 Vbeta and 13 Jbeta primers. Some clones are missing from TCRdb's copy, which holds only in-frame ones; the method was immunoSEQ multiplex PCR. The repertoire consists of about 200,000 clones, with approximately 80% occurring once and the leading ten covering approximately 0.098%. Sequencing was performed on PBMCs. All receptors come from a boy aged 2-9 years in good health and CMV-seronegative.

There are a few counts of this clone. The rearrangement uses TRBV4-3 and TRBJ2-3; 9 positions agree with TRBD2. Unmatched junction bases numbered 13, after V lost 4 bases and J lost 5 bases. The CDR3 has 17 residues. Germline V gives CDR1 LGHNA, CDR2 YSLEER. Here the CDR3 reads CASSPLAAGGPGDTQYF. The DNA of the CDR3 is TGCGCCAGCAGCCCCTTGGCGGCGGGGGGGCCTGGAGATACGCAGTATTTT.

This chain connects TRBV6-5 to TRBJ1-5; D is uncertain. Germline CDR1 MNHEY, CDR2 SVGAGI. V was clipped by 0 bases and J by 6 bases, with 9 bases between them. The length of the CDR3 is 14 residues. This CDR3 is CASSYSYPSQPQHF. The CDR3 bases are TGTGCCAGCAGTTACTCGTACCCCAGTCAGCCCCAGCATTTT.

On this clone: One end of the junction is discordant with germline, which a read error may explain. This chain joins TRBV4-2 and TRBJ1-1; D gene uncertain. The CDR3 runs 17 residues. In germline, CDR1 is LGHNA, CDR2 YNFKEQ. The CDR3 DNA follows: TGTGCCAGCAGCGAAGAAGGGCGTGGACTGGGTAACACTGAAGCTTTCTTT. This translates into CASSEEGRGLGNTEAFF.

The rearrangement links TRBV5-1 to TRBJ1-1; D perhaps matches TRBD1 (5 bases). This CDR3 contains 12 residues. V was cut by 7 bases and J by 3 bases, with 10 bases left in between. In germline, CDR1 is SGHRS, CDR2 YFSETQ. The CDR3 here is CASRRGDTEAFF. Here the CDR3 DNA reads TGCGCCAGCCGACGGGGGGACACTGAAGCTTTCTTT.

The chain links TRBV6-5 to TRBJ1-6; D ambiguous. The CDR3 is made up of 15 amino acids. V was trimmed by 4 bases and J by 10 bases, leaving 17 bases between them. Germline V lookup: CDR1 MNHEY, CDR2 SVGAGI. This CDR3 is CASSSRSLTPSPLHF. CDR3 nucleotide sequence: TGTGCCAGCAGTTCTCGAAGCCTCACCCCATCACCCCTCCACTTT.

V is TRBV27 and J is TRBJ1-5, with 7 bases aligning to TRBD1. Germline trimming cut 6 bases from V and 6 bases from J; bases unmatched to any gene: 11. CDR3 length: 15 amino acids. The germline V gene encodes CDR1 MNHEY and CDR2 SMNVEV (reference sequence). CDR3: CASRHNPPGGQPQHF. In nucleotides, the CDR3 is TGTGCCAGCAGACACAACCCCCCAGGGGGTCAGCCCCAGCATTTT.

The gene calls are TRBV7-9 and TRBJ2-1; the D is unclear. Germline values: CDR1 SEHNR, CDR2 FQNEAQ (reference sequence). V was cut by 5 bases and J by 5 bases, with 10 bases left in between. This CDR3 contains 13 residues. The CDR3, as DNA: TGTGCCAGCAGCGGCCCAGGTAACAATGAGCAGTTCTTC. It specifies CASSGPGNNEQFF.

In its sample, this clone was seen a few times. The chain employs TRBV7-2 and TRBJ1-2; the match to TRBD1 covers 7 bases. The CDR3 is 16 residues long. Per germline, CDR1 SGHTA and CDR2 FQGNSA. Germline trimming cut 0 bases from V and 7 bases from J; bases unmatched to any gene: 11. DNA for the CDR3: TGTGCCAGCAGCTTAGCGAGGCGACAGGGAGGTGGTGGCTACACCTTC. Amino acid sequence: CASSLARRQGGGGYTF.

J is TRBJ2-5 and V is TRBV27, with 8 positions matching TRBD2. This CDR3 has 15 amino acids. CDR1 is MNHEY, CDR2 SMNVEV, per germline (reference sequence). With 5 bases clipped from V and 1 base from J, the junction kept 6 bases outside the gene matches. For the CDR3, the DNA is TGTGCCAGCAGTCCTCCCGGGAGGGTCCAAGAGACCCAGTACTTC. Translation: CASSPPGRVQETQYF.

The chain has TRBV10-3 and TRBJ1-2, with 7 bases aligning to TRBD1. The CDR3 has 14 residues. V trimming: 5 bases; J trimming: 3 bases; junction bases outside the gene matches: 6. Germline CDR1 is ENHRY and CDR2 is SYGVKD. The CDR3 here is CAISTQTGDYGYTF. DNA of the CDR3: TGTGCCATCAGTACTCAAACAGGGGACTATGGCTACACCTTC.

J is TRBJ2-5 and V is TRBV6-5; tentatively, D is TRBD2 (5 bases). V lost 0 bases, J lost 4 bases, and 9 bases lay in between. Germline values: CDR1 MNHEY, CDR2 SVGAGI. This CDR3 is built from 14 residues. The CDR3 nucleotides read TGTGCCAGCAGTTACTCGTTCGGAGGAGAGACCCAGTACTTC. Protein sequence: CASSYSFGGETQYF.

This chain connects TRBV7-9 to TRBJ2-7, with 10 positions matching TRBD1. This CDR3 is built from 15 residues. CDR1 SEHNR and CDR2 FQNEAQ come from the germline V gene (reference sequence). Trimming at V came to 5 bases and at J to 1 base, leaving 5 bases not matched to a gene. CDR3 region: CASSRTGGDSYEQYF. The DNA of the CDR3 is TGTGCCAGCAGCCGGACAGGGGGAGATTCCTACGAGCAGTACTTC.

J is TRBJ2-7 and V is TRBV19; possible D gene TRBD1, 5 bases. The V end lost 3 bases, the J end lost 3 bases, and 18 bases lay between the germline ends. Germline V gene data show CDR1 as LNHDA and CDR2 as SQIVND (reference sequence). The CDR3 contains 16 residues. The CDR3: CASSIKQDQRHYEQYF. The CDR3 DNA reads as TGTGCCAGTAGTATCAAACAGGATCAACGTCACTACGAGCAGTACTTC.

The chain joins TRBV4-1 to TRBJ2-5; TRBD2 agrees at 7 bases. The J call is doubtful: the DNA matches TRBJ2-7 better. CDR3 length: 15 residues. Germline V gives CDR1 MGHRA, CDR2 YSYEKL. CDR3 coding DNA: TGCGCCAGCAGCCAGAACGGACTAGGGTCGGCCGAGCAGTACTTC. It encodes CASSQNGLGSAEQYF.

The rearrangement joins TRBV5-6 to TRBJ1-6, with a weak D call TRBD1 (6 bases). Per the germline V gene, CDR1 is SGHDT and CDR2 is YYEEEE. The CDR3 is 15 amino acids. V was trimmed by 0 bases and J by 4 bases, leaving 8 bases between them. CDR3 in amino acids: CASSLGTVYNSPLHF. DNA for the CDR3: TGTGCCAGCAGCTTGGGGACAGTTTATAATTCACCCCTCCACTTT.

This chain uses TRBV5-3 with TRBJ2-5; D is possibly TRBD1 (6 bases). TRBV5-3 is classed as an ORF, of uncertain function. The CDR3 runs to 12 residues. The V and J ends lost 8 bases and 3 bases respectively, with 11 bases between them. Here the CDR3 reads CASTAGEETQYF. CDR3 in DNA: TGTGCCAGCACGGCAGGGGAAGAGACCCAGTACTTC.

The chain has TRBV30 and TRBJ1-5, with D perhaps matching TRBD1 (5 bases). The V and J ends lost 0 bases and 3 bases respectively, with 9 bases between them. The germline V gene has CDR1 GTSNPN and CDR2 SVGIG (reference sequence). This CDR3 is built from 14 residues. CDR3 region: CAWSVRGDNQPQHF. The DNA of the CDR3 is TGTGCCTGGAGTGTACGGGGGGACAATCAGCCCCAGCATTTT.

The V call is TRBV5-4, the J call TRBJ1-2; TRBD1 is a possible D gene (5 bases). Deletions cut 7 bases from V and 1 base from J, with 17 bases between. Germline CDR1 and CDR2: SGHNT and YYREEE (reference sequence). This CDR3 is built from 15 residues. The CDR3 is CASSGPGWDNYGYTF. CDR3 DNA sequence: TGTGCCAGCTCAGGGCCCGGGTGGGATAACTATGGCTACACCTTC.

The gene calls are TRBV2 and TRBJ2-2; D uncertain. This CDR3 comprises 14 residues. Trimming cost V 3 bases and J 1 base, with 6 bases left between them. Per germline, CDR1 SNHLY and CDR2 FYNNEI. The CDR3 loop is CASSDRGNTGELFF. The CDR3 DNA is TGTGCCAGCAGTGACAGAGGGAACACCGGGGAGCTGTTTTTT.

The chain employs TRBV29-1 and TRBJ1-1; D is ambiguous. This CDR3 comprises 12 residues. V lost 6 bases to trimming and J lost 10 bases, with 18 bases between them. Germline V gene data show CDR1 as SQVTM and CDR2 as ANQGSEA. As DNA, the CDR3 is TGCAGCGTCGACCCGACCGGAGTGAGAGCTTTCTTT. It codes for CSVDPTGVRAFF. The entire variable domain, with the rest obtained from reference TRBV29-1 and TRBJ1-1, is as follows: SAVISQKPSRDICQRGTSLTIQCQVDSQVTMMFWYRQQPGQSLTLIATANQGSEATYESGFVIDKFPISRPNLTFSTLTVSNMSPEDSSIYLCSVDPTGVRAFFGQGTRLTVV.

As DNA, the CDR3 is TGTGCCAGCAGCCGAAGCATTCTCCGGGGGGCGACCCACGAGCAGTACTTC. Translation: CASSRSILRGATHEQYF. The rearrangement joins TRBV28 to TRBJ2-7, with a possible D match to TRBD2 (7 bases). This CDR3 region has 17 residues. CDR1 is MDHEN and CDR2 is SYDVKM in the germline V gene. Trimming took off 6 bases at V and 5 bases at J, with 26 bases between the two ends.

The rearrangement joins TRBV5-4 to TRBJ2-1, with 9 bases that match TRBD1. Per the germline V gene, CDR1 is SGHNT and CDR2 is YYREEE (reference sequence). V trimming: 0 bases; J trimming: 5 bases; junction bases outside the gene matches: 15. The CDR3 is 19 residues long. Written as DNA, the CDR3 is TGTGCCAGCAGCTTGGACCCCCGAAGGGGGACAGGGAGCGACAATGAGCAGTTCTTC. Translating it yields CASSLDPRRGTGSDNEQFF.

The chain links TRBV2 to TRBJ2-3; the match to TRBD2 covers 12 bases. The CDR3 has 16 residues. Germline V lookup: CDR1 SNHLY, CDR2 FYNNEI. V lost 8 bases, J lost 4 bases, and 10 bases stayed unmatched. The CDR3 protein is CASAPGLAGGADTQYF. For the CDR3, the DNA is TGTGCCAGCGCGCCGGGACTAGCGGGCGGGGCAGATACGCAGTATTTT.

The rearrangement uses TRBV27 and TRBJ1-1; 10 bases line up with TRBD1. The CDR3 extends over 16 amino acids. Germline values: CDR1 MNHEY, CDR2 SMNVEV (reference sequence). The junction had 13 bases not matched to a gene; V was cut back by 4 bases and J by 8 bases. CDR3 region: CASSYTSPGQGTEAFF. CDR3 coding DNA: TGTGCCAGCAGTTATACATCCCCGGGACAGGGGACGGAAGCTTTCTTT.

This clone appeared once. V and J are TRBV27 and TRBJ2-1; 11 bases agree with TRBD1. CDR1 and CDR2 (germline): MNHEY, SMNVEV (reference sequence). CDR3 length: 15 amino acids. V was pared by 2 bases and J by 8 bases, with 5 bases of the junction left unmatched. CDR3 in DNA: TGTGCCAGCAGTTTAGGGGACAGGGGGGGAGATGAGCAGTTCTTC. Translating it yields CASSLGDRGGDEQFF.